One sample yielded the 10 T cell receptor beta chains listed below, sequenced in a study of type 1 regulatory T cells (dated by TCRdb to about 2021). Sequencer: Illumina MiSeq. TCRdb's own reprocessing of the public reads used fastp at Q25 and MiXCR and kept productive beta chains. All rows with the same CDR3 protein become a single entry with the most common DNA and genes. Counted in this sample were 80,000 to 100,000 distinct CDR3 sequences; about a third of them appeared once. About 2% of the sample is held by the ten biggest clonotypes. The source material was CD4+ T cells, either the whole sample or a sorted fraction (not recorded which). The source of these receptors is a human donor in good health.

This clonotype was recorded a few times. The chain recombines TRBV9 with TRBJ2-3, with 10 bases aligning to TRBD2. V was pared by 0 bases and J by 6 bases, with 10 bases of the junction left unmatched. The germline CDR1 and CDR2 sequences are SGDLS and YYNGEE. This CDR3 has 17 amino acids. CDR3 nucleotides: TGTGCCAGCAGCGTAGGTTTCCCAGCGGGAGGGACGGATACGCAGTATTTT. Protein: CASSVGFPAGGTDTQYF. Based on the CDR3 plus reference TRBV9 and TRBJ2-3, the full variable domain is DSGVTQTPKHLITATGQRVTLRCSPRSGDLSVYWYQQSLDQGLQFLIQYYNGEERAKGNILERFSAQQFPDLHSELNLSSLELGDSALYFCASSVGFPAGGTDTQYFGPGTRLTVL.

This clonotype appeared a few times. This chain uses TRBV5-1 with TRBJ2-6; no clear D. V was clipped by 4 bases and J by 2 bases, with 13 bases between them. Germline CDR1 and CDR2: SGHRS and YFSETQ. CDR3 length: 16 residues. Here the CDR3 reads CASSLLLGTGANVLTF. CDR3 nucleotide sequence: TGCGCCAGCAGCCTCTTGTTGGGCACTGGGGCCAACGTCCTGACTTTC.

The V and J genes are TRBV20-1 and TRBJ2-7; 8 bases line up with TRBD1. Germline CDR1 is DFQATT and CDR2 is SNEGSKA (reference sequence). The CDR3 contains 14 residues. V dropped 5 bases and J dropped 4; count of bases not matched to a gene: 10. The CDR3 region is CSAHGGRGPYEQYF. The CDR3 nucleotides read TGCAGTGCTCATGGAGGCAGGGGGCCATACGAGCAGTACTTC.

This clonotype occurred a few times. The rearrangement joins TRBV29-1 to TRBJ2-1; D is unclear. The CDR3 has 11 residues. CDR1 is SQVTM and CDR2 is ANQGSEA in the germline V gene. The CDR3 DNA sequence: TGCAAAGCCGGCGGATACAATGAGCAGTTCTTC. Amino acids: CKAGGYNEQFF.

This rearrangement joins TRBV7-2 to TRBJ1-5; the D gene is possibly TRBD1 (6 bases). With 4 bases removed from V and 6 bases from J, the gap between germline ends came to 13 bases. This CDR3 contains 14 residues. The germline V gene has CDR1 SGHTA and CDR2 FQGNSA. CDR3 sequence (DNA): TGTGCCAGCAGCTCCGACAGGATCGGTCAGCCCCAGCATTTT. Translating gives CASSSDRIGQPQHF.

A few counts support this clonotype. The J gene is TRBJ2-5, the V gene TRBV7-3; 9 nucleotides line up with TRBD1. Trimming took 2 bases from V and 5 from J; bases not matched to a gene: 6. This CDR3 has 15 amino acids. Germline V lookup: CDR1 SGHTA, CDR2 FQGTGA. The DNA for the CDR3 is TGTGCCAGCAGCTTAGCGGGACAGGGTACGGAGACCCAGTACTTC. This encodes CASSLAGQGTETQYF.

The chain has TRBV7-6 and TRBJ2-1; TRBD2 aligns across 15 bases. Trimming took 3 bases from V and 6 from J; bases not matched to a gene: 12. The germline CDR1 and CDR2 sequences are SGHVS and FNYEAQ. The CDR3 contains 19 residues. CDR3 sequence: CASSLWTSGREFPSNEQFF. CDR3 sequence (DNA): TGTGCCAGCAGCTTGTGGACTAGCGGGAGGGAGTTCCCCAGCAATGAGCAGTTCTTC. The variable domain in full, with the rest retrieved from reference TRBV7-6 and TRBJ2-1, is GAGVSQSPRYKVTKRGQDVALRCDPISGHVSLYWYRQALGQGPEFLTYFNYEAQQDKSGLPNDRFSAERPEGSISTLTIQRTEQRDSAMYRCASSLWTSGREFPSNEQFFGPGTRLTVL.

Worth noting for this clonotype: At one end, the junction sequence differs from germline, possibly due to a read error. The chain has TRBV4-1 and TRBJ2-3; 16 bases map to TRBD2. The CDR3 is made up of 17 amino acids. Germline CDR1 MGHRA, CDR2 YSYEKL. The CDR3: CAGSHRGLAGGSDTQYF. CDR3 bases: TGCGCCGGCAGCCACAGGGGACTAGCGGGAGGGTCGGATACGCAGTATTTT.

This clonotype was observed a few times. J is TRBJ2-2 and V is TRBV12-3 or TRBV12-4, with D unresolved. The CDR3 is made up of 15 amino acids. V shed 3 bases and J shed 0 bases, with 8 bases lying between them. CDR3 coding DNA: TGTGCCAGCAGTTTCGGCAGAACGAACACCGGGGAGCTGTTTTTT. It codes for CASSFGRTNTGELFF.

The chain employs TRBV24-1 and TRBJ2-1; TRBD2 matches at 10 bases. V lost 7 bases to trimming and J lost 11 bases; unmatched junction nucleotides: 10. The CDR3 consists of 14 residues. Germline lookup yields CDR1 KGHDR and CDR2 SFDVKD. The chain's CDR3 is CATSVASGSFKQFF. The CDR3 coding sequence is TGTGCCACCAGCGTGGCTAGCGGGAGCTTTAAGCAGTTCTTC.